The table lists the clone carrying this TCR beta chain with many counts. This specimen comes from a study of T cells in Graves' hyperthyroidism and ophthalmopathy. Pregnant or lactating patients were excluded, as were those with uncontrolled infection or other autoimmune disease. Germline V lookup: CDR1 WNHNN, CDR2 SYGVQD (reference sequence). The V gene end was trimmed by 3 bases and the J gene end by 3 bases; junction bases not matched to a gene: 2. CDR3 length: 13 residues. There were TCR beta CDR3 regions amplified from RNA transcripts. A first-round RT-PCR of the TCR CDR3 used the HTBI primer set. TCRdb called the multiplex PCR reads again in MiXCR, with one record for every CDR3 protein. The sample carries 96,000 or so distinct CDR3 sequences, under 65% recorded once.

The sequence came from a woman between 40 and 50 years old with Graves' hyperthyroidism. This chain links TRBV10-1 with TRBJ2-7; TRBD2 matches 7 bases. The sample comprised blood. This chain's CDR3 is CASSEGEGYEQYF. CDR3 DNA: TGCGCCAGCAGTGAAGGGGAGGGCTACGAGCAGTACTTC.